The rows below give T cell receptor beta chains drawn from one sample of a study of cytomegalovirus exposure and HLA in healthy donors. Libraries were prepared by immunoSEQ multiplex PCR; TCRdb keeps only in-frame clonotypes and omits some of them. In the table there are approximately 210,000 clones, approximately 82% of which are singletons. Sequencing was done on a sample of PBMCs. The receptors originated from a woman aged 50 to 60 in good health and CMV-seropositive. The CDR3 runs from the conserved cysteine through the conserved F or W. The order of the fields is V gene, clone size, D gene, J gene, CDR3 DNA, CDR3 protein. The D gene is left open where the match is weak. Only some rows state a clone size, as once, few, many or a class for expanded clones.

V gene: TRBV5-4
clone size: many
D gene: TRBD2
J gene: TRBJ2-3
CDR3 DNA: TGTGCCAGCAGGGGAGGTGGGCGGGGCGGGGGGACGCAGTATTTT
CDR3 protein: CASRGGGRGGGTQYF

V gene: TRBV7-4
clone size: -
D gene: TRBD1
J gene: TRBJ1-5
CDR3 DNA: TGTGCCAGCAGCTCGACAGGGAATCAGCCCCAGCATTTT
CDR3 protein: CASSSTGNQPQHF

V gene: TRBV6-5
clone size: once
D gene: -
J gene: TRBJ1-5
CDR3 DNA: TGTGCCAGCAGTTACTCTGCGGGGTCTGGTCAGCCCCAGCATTTT
CDR3 protein: CASSYSAGSGQPQHF

V gene: TRBV7-3
clone size: few
D gene: TRBD1
J gene: TRBJ1-2
CDR3 DNA: TGTGCCAGCAGCCCCACGGGACAGGGAACCGGCTACACCTTC
CDR3 protein: CASSPTGQGTGYTF

V gene: TRBV30
clone size: -
D gene: -
J gene: TRBJ2-5
CDR3 DNA: TGTGCCTGGAGTGTACCCTCTCCAGGGTGGCGAGAGACCCAGTACTTC
CDR3 protein: CAWSVPSPGWRETQYF

V gene: TRBV6-5
clone size: -
D gene: -
J gene: TRBJ2-7
CDR3 DNA: TGTGCCAGCAGTCGAGACACCGACTCCTACGAGCAGTACTTC
CDR3 protein: CASSRDTDSYEQYF

V gene: TRBV7-2
clone size: -
D gene: TRBD1
J gene: TRBJ2-5
CDR3 DNA: TGTGCCAGCAACTCAAACAGGGGAAGGGGGGAGACCCAGTACTTC
CDR3 protein: CASNSNRGRGETQYF

V gene: TRBV30
clone size: few
D gene: TRBD1
J gene: TRBJ1-1
CDR3 DNA: TGTGCCTGGGGACAGGGTACCATGAACACTGAAGCTTTCTTT
CDR3 protein: CAWGQGTMNTEAFF

V gene: TRBV5-1
clone size: once
D gene: TRBD1
J gene: TRBJ2-7
CDR3 DNA: TGCGCCAGCAGCTCGGGACAGGTGGAGGAGCAGTACTTC
CDR3 protein: CASSSGQVEEQYF

V gene: TRBV10-3
clone size: few
D gene: -
J gene: TRBJ2-5
CDR3 DNA: TGTGCCATCAGTGCACATAGTGCGGGGCTAATGGGGCAAGAGACCCAGTACTTC
CDR3 protein: CAISAHSAGLMGQETQYF

V gene: TRBV5-1
clone size: -
D gene: -
J gene: TRBJ1-1
CDR3 DNA: TGCGCCAGCAGCCTCGGTGGGCCCAACACTGAAGCTTTCTTT
CDR3 protein: CASSLGGPNTEAFF

V gene: TRBV4-1
clone size: -
D gene: -
J gene: TRBJ1-1
CDR3 DNA: TGCGCCAGCAGTTATCGGCCCCAGACAAACACTGAAGCTTTCTTT
CDR3 protein: CASSYRPQTNTEAFF

V gene: TRBV15
clone size: -
D gene: -
J gene: TRBJ1-1
CDR3 DNA: TGTGCCACCAGCAGAGCGGGGTGGACTGAAGCTTTCTTT
CDR3 protein: CATSRAGWTEAFF

V gene: TRBV5-6
clone size: -
D gene: TRBD1
J gene: TRBJ1-1
CDR3 DNA: TGTGCCAGCAGCAGAGCAGGGGGCCTTAACACTGAAGCTTTCTTT
CDR3 protein: CASSRAGGLNTEAFF

V gene: TRBV2
clone size: -
D gene: TRBD1
J gene: TRBJ1-4
CDR3 DNA: TGTGCCAGCAGCCGCCGGGACAGGGAAAAACTGTTTTTT
CDR3 protein: CASSRRDREKLFF

V gene: TRBV30
clone size: once
D gene: -
J gene: TRBJ1-2
CDR3 DNA: TGTGCCTGGAGCCACCGGTATGGCTACACCTTC
CDR3 protein: CAWSHRYGYTF